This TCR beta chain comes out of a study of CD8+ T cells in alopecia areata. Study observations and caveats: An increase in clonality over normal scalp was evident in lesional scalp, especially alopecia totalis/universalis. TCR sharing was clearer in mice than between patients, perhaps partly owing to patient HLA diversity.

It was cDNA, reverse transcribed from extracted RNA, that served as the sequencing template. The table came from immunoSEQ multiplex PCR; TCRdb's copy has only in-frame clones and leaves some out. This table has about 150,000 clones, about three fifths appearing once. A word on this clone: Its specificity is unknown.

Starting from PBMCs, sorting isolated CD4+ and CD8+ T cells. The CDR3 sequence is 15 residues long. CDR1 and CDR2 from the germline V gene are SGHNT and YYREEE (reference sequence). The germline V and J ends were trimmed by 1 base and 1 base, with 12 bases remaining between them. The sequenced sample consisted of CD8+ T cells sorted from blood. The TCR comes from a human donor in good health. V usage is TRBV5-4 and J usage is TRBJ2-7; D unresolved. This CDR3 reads CASSLRRETSYEQYF. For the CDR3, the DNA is TGTGCCAGCAGCTTGAGGCGAGAAACTTCCTACGAGCAGTACTTC.